One sample yielded the 28 T cell receptor beta chains listed below, sequenced in a study of blood T cells in healthy people across ages (dated by TCRdb to about 2015). Receptors were amplified or captured by 5' RACE. Instrument on record: Illumina HiSeq 2500. A second PCR of roughly 6 to 11 cycles was performed with a sample-barcoded 5' primer and a J-beta primer mix. The public reads were quality trimmed at Q25 with fastp and then assembled into clones with MiXCR by TCRdb, keeping productive beta chains. Every distinct CDR3 protein forms one entry, paired with its most common genes and DNA. This sample holds 630,000 or so distinct CDR3 sequences; about 28% were observed only once. Together, the top ten hold less than 20% of the sample. Sequenced: blood. Source of these receptors: a woman of 80 years or more in good health.

The chain recombines TRBV20-1 with TRBJ2-4, with 9 nucleotides matching TRBD1. The J call may be wrong; the DNA end is better matched by TRBJ2-7. In germline, CDR1 is DFQATT, CDR2 SNEGSKA (reference sequence). This CDR3 region has 15 residues. For the CDR3, the DNA is TGCAGTGCTACGTTTCCGGGACAGGGTCTATACGAGCAGTACTTC. Amino acid sequence: CSATFPGQGLYEQYF.

This clonotype was recorded many times. The V and J genes are TRBV7-8 and TRBJ2-1; 8 bases line up with TRBD1. This CDR3 spans 16 amino acids. Germline V gene data show CDR1 as SGHVS and CDR2 as FQNEAQ. V gave up 5 bases and J gave up 9 bases; unmatched junction bases: 15. The CDR3 sequence: CASSPKLLGQGLEQFF. CDR3 coding DNA: TGTGCCAGCAGCCCTAAGCTGCTCGGACAGGGCCTTGAGCAGTTCTTC.

The chain carries TRBV28 and TRBJ1-5; TRBD1 matches at 8 bases. There are 20 residues in the CDR3. Per germline, CDR1 MDHEN and CDR2 SYDVKM. Germline trimming cut 6 bases from V and 1 base from J; bases unmatched to any gene: 20. The CDR3 nucleotides are TGTGCCAGCAGACCTAGGCTCGGCGAATCCAGGGGGCGCAGCAATCAGCCCCAGCATTTT. Encoded protein: CASRPRLGESRGRSNQPQHF.

To note about this clonotype: A much more abundant neighbour one base away suggests this may be a read error. V and J are TRBV7-9 and TRBJ1-2, with 9 bases aligning to TRBD1. The CDR3 is made up of 14 amino acids. The germline gives CDR1 SEHNR, CDR2 FQNEAQ (reference sequence). The CDR3 nucleotides are TGTGCCAGCATCAGGACAGGGGACGGATATGGCCACACCTTC. Translation: CASIRTGDGYGHTF.

This clonotype was counted a few times. A much larger clone sits a single nucleotide away, making a read error possible. The CDR3 here is CASSYLGLAGIGETQFF. DNA of the CDR3: TGTGCCAGCAGTTACTTGGGACTAGCGGGGATTGGAGAGACCCAGTTCTTC. The J gene is TRBJ2-1, the V gene TRBV6-5, with TRBD2 identical over 13 bases. Germline-derived CDR1 and CDR2 are MNHEY and SVGAGI. The CDR3 is made up of 17 amino acids. The J segment lost 13 bases and the V segment lost 1 base, leaving 13 bases of the junction unmatched.

This sequence joins TRBV15 and TRBJ1-6; D is possibly TRBD1 (6 bases). The CDR3 length is 16 residues. Germline values: CDR1 LNHNV, CDR2 YYDKDF (reference sequence). Between the trimmed V and J ends, which lost 0 bases and 6 bases, there was a span of 12 bases. CDR3 residues: CATSREPTGTNSPLHF. The CDR3 coding sequence is TGTGCCACCAGCAGAGAACCCACAGGGACTAATTCACCCCTCCACTTT.

There are many counts of this clonotype. CDR3 residues: CASSLVTSGEETQYF. In nucleotides, the CDR3 is TGTGCCAGCAGCTTAGTAACTAGCGGGGAAGAGACCCAGTACTTC. The chain carries TRBV7-2 and TRBJ2-5; 10 nucleotides agree with TRBD2. Trimming removed 1 base from V and 3 bases from J; junction bases left unmatched: 2. The CDR3 has 15 amino acids. Looked up from germline, CDR1 is SGHTA and CDR2 is FQGNSA.

This clonotype was detected only a few times. A junction end diverges from the germline sequence, so it may reflect a read error. The chain couples TRBV7-8 to TRBJ2-3; the D gene is possibly TRBD2 (5 bases). This CDR3 is built from 14 residues. Germline CDR1 reads SGHVS; CDR2 reads FQNEAQ. CDR3 in DNA: TGTACCAGCATCCTACTAGATTCCACAGATACGCAGTATTTT. This translates into CTSILLDSTDTQYF.

The chain recombines TRBV4-2 with TRBJ2-2; D may be TRBD2 (6 bases). With 1 base removed from V and 2 bases from J, the gap between germline ends came to 17 bases. The CDR3 consists of 18 residues. CDR1 LGHNA and CDR2 YNFKEQ come from the germline V gene. The CDR3 region is CASSQGDFGSGNTGELFF. In DNA form, the CDR3 reads TGTGCCAGCAGCCAAGGAGACTTCGGTAGCGGAAACACCGGGGAGCTGTTTTTT.

The V and J genes are TRBV3-1 and TRBJ2-7, with D perhaps matching TRBD1 (5 bases). V lost 2 bases and J lost 1, with 15 bases in between. The CDR3 has 16 amino acids. Germline-derived CDR1 and CDR2 are LGHDT and YNNKEL (reference sequence). CDR3 protein: CASSQSSGPSSYEQYF. CDR3 bases: TGTGCCAGCAGCCAATCATCAGGGCCCTCTTCCTACGAGCAGTACTTC.

V and J are TRBV7-3 and TRBJ2-3, with D possibly being TRBD1 (6 bases). The germline gives CDR1 SGHTA, CDR2 FQGTGA. This CDR3 contains 14 residues. Trimming left V 3 bases short and J 3 bases short, with 10 bases between. Here the CDR3 reads CASSFGQITDTQYF. CDR3 nucleotides: TGTGCCAGCAGCTTCGGACAGATAACAGATACGCAGTATTTT.

As for this clonotype: This may be a read error, as it is one base from a much larger clone. The V call is TRBV29-1, the J call TRBJ1-2, with a weak D call TRBD1 (5 bases). The CDR3 spans 13 residues. The germline gives CDR1 SQVTM, CDR2 ANQGSEA. CDR3 residues: CSVVFSRAHGCTF. The CDR3 DNA is TGCAGCGTTGTCTTTAGCAGGGCCCATGGCTGCACCTTC.

This clonotype was found many times. This chain links TRBV20-1 with TRBJ1-2; D possibly corresponds to TRBD1 (5 bases). Trimming stripped 4 bases from V and 2 bases from J, with 8 bases between. This CDR3 has 12 amino acids. Germline CDR1 is DFQATT and CDR2 is SNEGSKA (reference sequence). The CDR3 sequence: CSATAGNYGYTF. The CDR3 DNA sequence: TGCAGTGCTACAGCAGGGAACTATGGCTACACCTTC.

A few counts support this clonotype. The V call is TRBV20-1, the J call TRBJ2-5, with a weak D call TRBD2 (6 bases). The CDR3 spans 12 residues. The germline V and J ends were trimmed by 1 base and 11 bases, with 14 bases remaining between them. Germline V gene data show CDR1 as DFQATT and CDR2 as SNEGSKA (reference sequence). In DNA form, the CDR3 reads TGCAGTGCTAGAGGGGGGGTAGGTCAGCAGTACTTC. This codes for CSARGGVGQQYF.

This clonotype was observed many times. The chain carries TRBV7-9 and TRBJ2-1, with D possibly being TRBD1 or TRBD2 (6 bases each). V was trimmed by 5 bases and J by 6 bases, leaving 14 bases between them. The CDR3 is made up of 14 amino acids. The germline gives CDR1 SEHNR, CDR2 FQNEAQ (reference sequence). The CDR3 sequence: CASSLLQGGNEQFF. The CDR3 region has the DNA TGTGCCAGCAGCCTCCTACAGGGAGGCAATGAGCAGTTCTTC. The variable domain in full, completed from reference TRBV7-9 and TRBJ2-1, reads DTGVSQNPRHKITKRGQNVTFRCDPISEHNRLYWYRQTLGQGPEFLTYFQNEAQLEKSRLLSDRFSAERPKGSFSTLEIQRTEQGDSAMYLCASSLLQGGNEQFFGPGTRLTVL.

Ten or more counts support this clonotype. The V and J genes are TRBV4-2 and TRBJ1-1, with D possibly TRBD1 on 6 matching bases. V shed 4 bases and J shed 1 base, with 22 bases lying between them. Germline CDR1 and CDR2: LGHNA and YNFKEQ. The CDR3 is 18 amino acids. This CDR3 reads CASSRSPGEGQGNTEAFF. CDR3 nucleotides: TGTGCCAGCAGCCGATCCCCCGGGGAGGGACAAGGGAACACTGAAGCTTTCTTT.

The sample holds many counts of this clonotype. The chain couples TRBV15 to TRBJ1-2, with D possibly matching TRBD1 (5 bases). Germline V lookup: CDR1 LNHNV, CDR2 YYDKDF (reference sequence). V lost 10 bases, J lost 4 bases, and 13 bases lay in between. The CDR3 runs 12 residues. CDR3 nucleotides: TGTGCCAGCTCGGGTAGGGGCTATGGCTACACCTTC. Protein product: CASSGRGYGYTF. The entire variable domain, with the rest obtained from reference TRBV15 and TRBJ1-2, is as follows: DAMVIQNPRYQVTQFGKPVTLSCSQTLNHNVMYWYQQKSSQAPKLLFHYYDKDFNNEADTPDNFQSRRPNTSFCFLDIRSPGLGDTAMYLCASSGRGYGYTFGSGTRLTVV.

This clonotype occurred many times. This sequence joins TRBV5-1 and TRBJ1-6; the D is unclear. CDR3 length: 12 residues. V was cut by 0 bases and J by 9 bases, with 4 bases left in between. CDR1 is SGHRS and CDR2 is YFSETQ in the germline V gene. CDR3 residues: CASSLEGSPLHF. In DNA, the CDR3 is TGCGCCAGCAGCTTGGAAGGTTCACCCCTCCACTTT.

This clonotype was counted at least ten times. The chain combines TRBV6-4 with TRBJ1-2, with a tentative D call TRBD1 (5 bases). Looked up from germline, CDR1 is MRHNA and CDR2 is SNTAGT. The CDR3 is 14 amino acids. The germline V and J ends were trimmed by 3 bases and 4 bases, with 12 bases remaining between them. The CDR3 DNA reads as TGTGCCAGCAGTGAGGCCGGGGGATCCTATGGCTACACCTTC. This sequence encodes CASSEAGGSYGYTF.

This clonotype was detected many times. This chain uses TRBV12-3 or TRBV12-4 with TRBJ2-1; D remains ambiguous. V was clipped by 6 bases and J by 8 bases, with 23 bases between them. The CDR3 loop spans 16 amino acids. The chain's CDR3 is CASSRPARSILDEQFF. In DNA, the CDR3 is TGTGCCAGCAGCCGCCCGGCTAGGTCGATTTTGGATGAGCAGTTCTTC.

This clonotype was detected many times. J is TRBJ1-6 and V is TRBV10-3; 8 positions agree with TRBD1. Looked up from germline, CDR1 is ENHRY and CDR2 is SYGVKD. The J segment lost 5 bases and the V segment lost 0 bases, leaving 3 bases of the junction unmatched. The CDR3 contains 16 residues. CDR3 residues: CAISESTGVDNSPLHF. The CDR3 coding sequence is TGTGCCATCAGTGAGTCGACAGGGGTTGATAATTCACCCCTCCACTTT.

This clonotype was counted at least ten times. The CDR3 region is CASRSLLAGGGNEQFF. The CDR3 bases are TGTGCCAGCAGATCACTACTAGCGGGGGGGGGAAATGAGCAGTTCTTC. The chain has TRBV6-5 and TRBJ2-1; 13 bases line up with TRBD2. The J segment lost 7 bases and the V segment lost 6 bases, leaving 9 bases of the junction unmatched. This CDR3 region has 16 residues. Germline V gene data show CDR1 as MNHEY and CDR2 as SVGAGI.

This clonotype was seen repeatedly, ten times or more. The gene calls are TRBV7-2 and TRBJ2-3; TRBD2 matches at 7 bases. The V and J ends lost 2 bases and 0 bases, in that order; junction bases with no gene match: 5. Germline V gives CDR1 SGHTA, CDR2 FQGNSA. CDR3 length: 16 residues. The CDR3 protein is CASSLRGVTSTDTQYF. The CDR3 nucleotides read TGTGCCAGCAGCTTACGGGGGGTTACTAGCACAGATACGCAGTATTTT.

Many counts were recorded for this clonotype. V is TRBV4-3 and J is TRBJ2-1; D assignment may be TRBD1 or TRBD2 (6 bases each). The CDR3 sequence is 14 residues long. Trimming took off 0 bases at V and 8 bases at J, with 11 bases between the two ends. The germline CDR1 and CDR2 sequences are LGHNA and YSLEER. DNA of the CDR3: TGCGCCAGCAGCCAAGAAACAGGGAGGCATGAGCAGTTCTTC. It codes for CASSQETGRHEQFF.

This clonotype was observed a single time. A much larger clone sits a single nucleotide away, making a read error possible. The V and J genes are TRBV5-1 and TRBJ2-7; tentatively, D is TRBD1 (6 bases). The CDR3 has 15 amino acids. Per germline, CDR1 SGHRS and CDR2 YFSETQ. Written as DNA, the CDR3 is TGCGCCGGCAGCATTGAACAGGGAACAATCTACGAGCAGTACTTC. This gives the protein CAGSIEQGTIYEQYF.

The chain uses TRBV10-2 and TRBJ1-1; tentatively, D is TRBD1 (5 bases). This CDR3 is 16 amino acids long. V lost 6 bases and J lost 7, with 24 bases in between. Germline CDR1 is WSHSY and CDR2 is SAAADI. The CDR3 nucleotides are TGCGCCAGCAGAGGTTGGGACGTCAGTGACGGGGTTGAAGCTTTCTTT. This gives the protein CASRGWDVSDGVEAFF.

There are many counts of this clonotype. The chain links TRBV7-2 to TRBJ1-2; D uncertain. CDR1 and CDR2 (germline): SGHTA, FQGNSA. The length of the CDR3 is 14 residues. The V and J ends lost 1 base and 7 bases respectively, with 13 bases between them. The CDR3 DNA reads TGTGCCAGCAGCTTAGGTTTAGTGTCTCCTGGCTACACCTTC. This gives the protein CASSLGLVSPGYTF.

This clonotype has only a few counts. The chain joins TRBV7-8 to TRBJ1-3; D unresolved. Between the trimmed V and J ends, which lost 5 bases and 0 bases, there was a span of 5 bases. The germline gives CDR1 SGHVS, CDR2 FQNEAQ. The CDR3 has 13 amino acids. This chain's CDR3 is CASSQYSGNTIYF. DNA for the CDR3: TGTGCCAGCAGCCAATACTCTGGAAACACCATATATTTT.